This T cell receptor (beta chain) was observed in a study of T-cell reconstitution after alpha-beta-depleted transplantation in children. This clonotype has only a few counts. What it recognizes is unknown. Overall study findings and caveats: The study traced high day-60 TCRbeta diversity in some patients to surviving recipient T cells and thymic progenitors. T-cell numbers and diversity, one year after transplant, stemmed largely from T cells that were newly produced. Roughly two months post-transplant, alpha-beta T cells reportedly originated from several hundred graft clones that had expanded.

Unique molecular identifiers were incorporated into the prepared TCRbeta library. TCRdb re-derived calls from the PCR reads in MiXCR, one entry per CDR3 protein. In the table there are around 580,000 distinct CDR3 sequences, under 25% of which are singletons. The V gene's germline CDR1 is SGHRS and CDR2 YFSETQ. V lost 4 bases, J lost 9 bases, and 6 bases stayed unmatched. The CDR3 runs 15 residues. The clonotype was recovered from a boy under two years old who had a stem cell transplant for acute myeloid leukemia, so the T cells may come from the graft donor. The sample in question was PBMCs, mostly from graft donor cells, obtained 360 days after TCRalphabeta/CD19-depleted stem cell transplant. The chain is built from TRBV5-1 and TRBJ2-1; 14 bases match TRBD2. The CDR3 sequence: CASSRLAGGSSEQFF. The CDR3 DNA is TGCGCCAGCAGCCGACTAGCGGGGGGGTCCAGTGAGCAGTTCTTC.